The sample holds a few counts of the clone carrying this T cell receptor (beta chain). Its target is unknown. This specimen belongs to a study of blood T cells in healthy people across ages. Overall study: T cells yielded about one barcoded beta molecule per two cells through template switching.

Study-level points and caveats: Among long-lived donors, naive CD4+ cells were more numerous and diversity higher than in aged donors.

Using a J-beta primer mix together with a sample-barcoded 5' primer, a second PCR was run for about 7 to 12 cycles. TCRdb recomputed calls from the 5' RACE reads with MiXCR, one row per CDR3 protein. The sample lists about 1.7 million distinct CDR3 sequences, 28% occurring once. Germline lookup yields CDR1 SGHNT and CDR2 YYREEE (reference sequence). The CDR3 has 15 residues. The TCR originated in a woman aged 25-40 years in good health. The rearrangement links TRBV5-4 to TRBJ2-5; D possibly corresponds to TRBD2 (5 bases). With the DNA end fitting TRBJ2-7 better, the J assignment may be wrong. The sequencing sample was made of blood. CDR3 sequence (DNA): TGTGCCAGCAGCTATCACGGGATTCCACCCTACGAGCAGTACTTC. Its protein is CASSYHGIPPYEQYF.